The 10 T cell receptor beta chains given below trace back to one sample, sequenced in a study of T cell responses to AZD1222 COVID-19 vaccine. The table came from immunoSEQ multiplex PCR; TCRdb's copy has only in-frame clones and leaves some out. The profile shows some 150,000 clones, 70% to 90% of them singletons. Sequencing used peripheral blood, obtained on day 0 of AZD1222 vaccination. The receptors shown here come from an adult in good health.

This clone came up once. The rearrangement joins TRBV18 to TRBJ2-7; no clear D gene. V was cut by 3 bases and J by 4 bases, with 7 bases left in between. CDR3 length: 12 amino acids. Germline V gene sequence: CDR1 KGHSH, CDR2 LQKENI. The CDR3 loop reads CASSPQSYEQYF. The CDR3 DNA is TGTGCCAGCTCACCCCAGTCATACGAGCAGTACTTC.

The chain carries TRBV7-8 and TRBJ2-2; 9 bases are shared with TRBD1. The CDR3 runs 15 residues. Germline CDR1 SGHVS, CDR2 FQNEAQ. J lost 9 bases, V lost 5 bases, and 10 bases had no gene match. The CDR3, as DNA: TGTGCCAGCAGCACCCGGGACAGGGCCGGGTGGGAGCTGTTTTTT. Amino acid sequence: CASSTRDRAGWELFF. The variable domain in full, with the rest retrieved from reference TRBV7-8 and TRBJ2-2, is GAGVSQSPRYKVAKRGQDVALRCDPISGHVSLFWYQQALGQGPEFLTYFQNEAQLDKSGLPSDRFFAERPEGSVSTLKIQRTQQEDSAVYLCASSTRDRAGWELFFGEGSRLTVL.

The V call is TRBV7-9, the J call TRBJ2-3, with D perhaps matching TRBD1 or TRBD2 (5 bases each). V dropped 4 bases and J dropped 5 bases, with 10 bases sitting between them. Germline CDR1 is SEHNR and CDR2 is FQNEAQ (reference sequence). The CDR3 is 13 residues long. Here the CDR3 DNA reads TGTGCCAGCAGCTACCGGGACCAAGATACGCAGTATTTT. It encodes CASSYRDQDTQYF.

The V and J genes are TRBV6-6 and TRBJ1-1; 7 bases align to TRBD1. This CDR3 comprises 17 residues. V lost 5 bases, J lost 1 base, and 13 bases stayed unmatched. The germline CDR1 and CDR2 sequences are MNHNY and SVGAGI (reference sequence). CDR3 in amino acids: CASSRARGQTANTEAFF. CDR3 nucleotide sequence: TGTGCCAGCAGTCGCGCGAGGGGACAGACAGCGAACACTGAAGCTTTCTTT.

This clone has just a few counts. The chain couples TRBV27 to TRBJ1-1; maybe TRBD1 (5 bases). This CDR3 comprises 15 residues. From germline, CDR1 is MNHEY and CDR2 SMNVEV (reference sequence). Trimming pared 7 bases from V and 0 bases from J, leaving 15 bases between. The CDR3 bases are TGTGCCAGCACCCCAGGGCGTGGGGTGAACACTGAAGCTTTCTTT. Its translation is CASTPGRGVNTEAFF.

This clone came up once. V usage is TRBV7-9 and J usage is TRBJ2-1; 8 bases match TRBD2. The V segment lost 5 bases and the J segment 6 bases; nucleotides outside the gene matches: 9. CDR3 size: 15 residues. CDR1 SEHNR and CDR2 FQNEAQ come from the germline V gene (reference sequence). CDR3 in amino acids: CASSRGTSYVNEQFF. The CDR3 DNA reads as TGTGCCAGCAGCCGCGGGACTAGTTATGTCAATGAGCAGTTCTTC.

The chain employs TRBV19 and TRBJ2-7; TRBD1 might be the D (5 bases). The CDR3 covers 16 residues. V shed 6 bases and J shed 4 bases, with 22 bases lying between them. Germline CDR1 and CDR2: LNHDA and SQIVND (reference sequence). CDR3 DNA sequence: TGTGCCAGTAGCTCTCCGATGGGTCAGGGTGTATACGAGCAGTACTTC. Translating gives CASSSPMGQGVYEQYF.

J is TRBJ2-5 and V is TRBV7-2; D is unclear. Germline loops: CDR1 SGHTA, CDR2 FQGNSA. Between the trimmed V and J ends, which lost 5 bases and 2 bases, there was a span of 15 bases. This CDR3 contains 15 residues. CDR3 in amino acids: CASSQTPVFQETQYF. The CDR3 nucleotides read TGTGCCAGCAGCCAGACGCCAGTGTTTCAAGAGACCCAGTACTTC. Together with reference TRBV7-2 and TRBJ2-5, the CDR3 gives the full variable domain: GAGVSQSPSNKVTEKGKDVELRCDPISGHTALYWYRQSLGQGLEFLIYFQGNSAPDKSGLPSDRFSAERTGGSVSTLTIQRTQQEDSAVYLCASSQTPVFQETQYFGPGTRLLVL.

The rearrangement links TRBV7-2 to TRBJ2-1; D is perhaps TRBD1 or TRBD2 (6 bases each). Trimming removed 5 bases from V and 10 bases from J, with 18 bases in between. Looked up from germline, CDR1 is SGHTA and CDR2 is FQGNSA. The CDR3 runs 14 residues. The CDR3 region is CASSLGGPSTEQFF. The DNA of the CDR3 is TGTGCCAGCAGCCTAGGGGGGCCTTCGACGGAGCAGTTCTTC.

The V gene is TRBV4-1, the J gene TRBJ1-2; the match to TRBD1 covers 9 bases. The germline CDR1 and CDR2 sequences are MGHRA and YSYEKL. This CDR3 is 21 amino acids long. The J segment lost 5 bases and the V segment lost 1 base, leaving 23 bases of the junction unmatched. DNA of the CDR3: TGCGCCAGCAGCCAAGCGACGACTCTCCCGGGACAGGGAGTACGTGGGTATGGCTACACCTTC. Residues: CASSQATTLPGQGVRGYGYTF.